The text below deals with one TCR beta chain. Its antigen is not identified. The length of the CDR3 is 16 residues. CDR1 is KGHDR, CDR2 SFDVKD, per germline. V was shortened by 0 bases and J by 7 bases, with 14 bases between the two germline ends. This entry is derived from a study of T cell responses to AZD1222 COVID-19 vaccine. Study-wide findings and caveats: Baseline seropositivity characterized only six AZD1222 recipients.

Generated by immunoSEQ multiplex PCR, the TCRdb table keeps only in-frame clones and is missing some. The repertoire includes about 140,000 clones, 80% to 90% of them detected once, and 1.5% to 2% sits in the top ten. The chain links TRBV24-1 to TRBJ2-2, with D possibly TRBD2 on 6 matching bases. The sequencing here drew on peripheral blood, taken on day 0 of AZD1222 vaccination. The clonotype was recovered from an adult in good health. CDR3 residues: CATSDLSRGLGGELFF. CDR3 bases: TGTGCCACCAGTGATTTGTCTCGGGGGTTAGGCGGGGAGCTGTTTTTT.